The T cell receptor beta chain under discussion was sequenced for a study of post-analysis software for immune sequencing data. Study as a whole: Disease courses included relapsing-remitting, secondary progressive and progressive-relapsing multiple sclerosis.

Tagging with unique molecular identifiers was a feature of the TCR beta cDNA libraries. Yield was roughly 500,000 cDNA molecules from roughly 0.93 to 9.6 million T cells. TCRdb independently ran MiXCR on the PCR reads; one entry per CDR3 protein. The sample holds 350,000 to 450,000 distinct CDR3 sequences, 30% to 45% seen once. Study-level findings and limits: Included in a set of roughly five TRBV segments more frequent in patients than controls were TRBV5-6, TRBV5-1 and TRBV20-1. Samples from one preparation batch, clustered by F measure, grouped strongly together. Significantly lower normalized Chao1 diversity was seen in multiple sclerosis patients than in controls.

About this clonotype: Its antigen is as yet unknown.

Germline-derived CDR1 and CDR2 are DFQATT and SNEGSKA (reference sequence). With 4 bases removed from V and 4 bases from J, the gap between germline ends came to 14 bases. The CDR3 extends over 14 amino acids. The receptor comes from a girl aged 10-17 years with multiple sclerosis. This chain joins TRBV20-1 and TRBJ2-1; perhaps TRBD2 as D (7 bases). The source material was blood. CDR3 residues: CSANTGGPYNEQFF. Written as DNA, the CDR3 is TGCAGTGCTAATACCGGGGGGCCGTACAATGAGCAGTTCTTC.